The clone carrying this TCR beta chain was picked up many times. What it recognizes is unknown. Samples came from axillary lymph nodes draining the breast cancer. The record originates from a study of breast tumors, draining lymph nodes, adjacent tissues. CDR3 length: 10 amino acids. Trimming removed 5 bases at V and 10 bases at J, with 7 bases between. Germline values: CDR1 SNHLY, CDR2 FYNNEI. Broader study findings: Most tumor T cells seemingly derive from lymph node, then expand in tumor. The lymph node origin of tumor T cells was framed as consistent with a hypothesis, not demonstrated. Tumor TCR diversity was below lymph nodes but above nontumor tissue. Luminal-like breast cancer showed significantly greater tumor-nontumor repertoire similarity than basal-like breast cancer did.

In TCRdb, the multiplex PCR reads were re-called with MiXCR into one record per CDR3 protein. The sample contains some 100,000 distinct CDR3 sequences, 20% to 25% of which appear only once. The rearrangement uses TRBV2 and TRBJ2-3, with D hard to call. The sequence was collected from a female donor with breast cancer. Some clones in this sample may be carry-over from other donors' samples. Specimen: axillary lymph node tissue. CDR3 protein: CASSSAAQYF. The CDR3 region has the DNA TGTGCCAGCAGTTCAGCAGCGCAGTATTTT. Full variable domain (rest looked up from reference TRBV2 and TRBJ2-3): EPEVTQTPSHQVTQMGQEVILRCVPISNHLYFYWYRQILGQKVEFLVSFYNNEISEKSEIFDDQFSVERPDGSNFTLKIRSTKLEDSAMYFCASSSAAQYFGPGTRLTVL.